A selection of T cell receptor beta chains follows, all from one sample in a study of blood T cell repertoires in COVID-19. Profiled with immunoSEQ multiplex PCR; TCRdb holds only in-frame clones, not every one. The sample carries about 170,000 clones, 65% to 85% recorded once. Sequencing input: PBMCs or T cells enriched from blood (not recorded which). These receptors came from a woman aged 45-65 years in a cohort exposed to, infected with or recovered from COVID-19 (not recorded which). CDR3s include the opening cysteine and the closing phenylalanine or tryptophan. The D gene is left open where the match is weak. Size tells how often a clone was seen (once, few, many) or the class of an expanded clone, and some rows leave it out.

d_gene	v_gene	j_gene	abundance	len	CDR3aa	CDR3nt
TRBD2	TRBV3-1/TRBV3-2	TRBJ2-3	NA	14	CASSQGTSGRTQYF	TGTGCCAGCAGCCAGGGGACTAGCGGGAGGACGCAGTATTTT
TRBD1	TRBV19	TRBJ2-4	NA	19	CASTNTDRINRLAKNIQYF	TGTGCCAGTACCAACACGGACAGGATCAATCGACTAGCCAAAAACATTCAGTACTTC
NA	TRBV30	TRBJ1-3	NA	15	CAWTETPHSGNTIYF	TGTGCCTGGACAGAGACACCTCACTCTGGAAACACCATATATTTT
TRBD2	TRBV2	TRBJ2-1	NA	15	CASSGMVAGDNEQFF	TGTGCCAGCAGTGGTATGGTAGCGGGAGACAATGAGCAGTTCTTC
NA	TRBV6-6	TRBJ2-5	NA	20	CASSPISGGRGGLPGETQYF	TGTGCCAGCAGCCCAATCTCAGGGGGGCGCGGCGGGCTCCCGGGAGAGACCCAGTACTTC
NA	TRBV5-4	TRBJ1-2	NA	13	CASSSTANYGYTF	TGTGCCAGCAGCTCCACAGCTAACTATGGCTACACCTTC
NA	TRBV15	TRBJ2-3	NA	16	CATSREGDSGKNTQYF	TGTGCCACCAGCAGAGAGGGGGACTCCGGGAAAAATACGCAGTATTTT
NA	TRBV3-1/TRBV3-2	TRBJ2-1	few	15	CASSPASLGSNEQFF	TGTGCCAGCAGCCCAGCCTCTCTCGGGTCCAATGAGCAGTTCTTC
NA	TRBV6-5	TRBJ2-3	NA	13	CASSYSRADTQYF	TGTGCCAGCAGTTACTCGAGGGCAGATACGCAGTATTTT
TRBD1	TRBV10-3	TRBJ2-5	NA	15	CAARGGTGLQETQYF	TGTGCCGCAAGGGGCGGGACAGGGCTCCAAGAGACCCAGTACTTC
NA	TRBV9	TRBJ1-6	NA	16	CASSAGGRQLNSPLHF	TGTGCCAGCAGCGCGGGGGGGCGGCAGTTAAATTCACCCCTCCACTTT
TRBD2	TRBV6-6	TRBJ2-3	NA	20	CASSRPGLAGGLSSTDTQYF	TGTGCCAGCAGTCGACCGGGACTAGCGGGAGGGCTTAGTAGCACAGATACGCAGTATTTT
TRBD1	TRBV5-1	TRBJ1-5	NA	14	CASSEGTGVQPQHF	TGCGCCAGCAGCGAAGGGACAGGGGTTCAGCCCCAGCATTTT
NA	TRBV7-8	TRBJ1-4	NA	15	CASSLNTATNEKLFF	TGTGCCAGCAGCTTAAATACAGCAACTAATGAAAAACTGTTTTTT
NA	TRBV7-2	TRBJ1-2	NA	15	CASSFPTGGPYGYTF	TGTGCCAGCAGCTTCCCCACCGGAGGGCCCTATGGCTACACCTTC
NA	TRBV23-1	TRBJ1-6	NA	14	CANPASAYNSPLHF	TGCGCCAACCCTGCCTCGGCCTATAATTCACCCCTCCACTTT
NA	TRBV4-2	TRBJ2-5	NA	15	CASSQIMRVQETQYF	TGTGCCAGCAGCCAAATAATGCGGGTCCAAGAGACCCAGTACTTC
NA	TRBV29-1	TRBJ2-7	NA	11	CSGATGYEQYF	TGCAGCGGTGCGACTGGATACGAGCAGTACTTC
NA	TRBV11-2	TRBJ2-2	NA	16	CASSSPSGGWTGELFF	TGTGCCAGCAGCTCGCCCTCGGGGGGCTGGACCGGGGAGCTGTTTTTT
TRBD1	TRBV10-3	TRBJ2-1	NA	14	CATQTGGTYNEQFF	TGTGCCACCCAGACAGGGGGCACCTACAATGAGCAGTTCTTC
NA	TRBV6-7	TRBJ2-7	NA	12	CASNTGRSEQYF	TGTGCCAGCAATACGGGGAGGAGCGAGCAGTACTTC
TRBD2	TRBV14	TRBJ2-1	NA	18	CASSPGGMGGRAYNEQFF	TGTGCCAGCAGCCCGGGGGGAATGGGCGGGAGAGCCTACAATGAGCAGTTCTTC
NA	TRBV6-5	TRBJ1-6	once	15	CASRSDTSPDSPLHF	TGTGCCAGCAGATCGGACACGAGTCCTGATTCACCCCTCCACTTT
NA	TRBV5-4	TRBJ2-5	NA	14	CASSSPRGEETQYF	TGTGCCAGCAGCTCGCCCCGGGGAGAAGAGACCCAGTACTTC
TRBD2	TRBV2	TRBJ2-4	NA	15	CASSTSGMAKNIQYF	TGTGCCAGCAGCACTAGCGGGATGGCCAAAAACATTCAGTACTTC
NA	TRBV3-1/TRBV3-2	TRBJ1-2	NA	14	CASSQDRVNYGYTF	TGTGCCAGCAGCCAAGACAGGGTGAACTATGGCTACACCTTC
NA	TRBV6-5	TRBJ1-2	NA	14	CASRTPTVLYGYTF	TGTGCCAGCAGAACCCCTACAGTTCTCTATGGCTACACCTTC
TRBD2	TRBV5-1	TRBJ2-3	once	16	CASSLASGGAKDTQYF	TGCGCCAGCAGCTTGGCAAGCGGGGGGGCCAAAGATACGCAGTATTTT
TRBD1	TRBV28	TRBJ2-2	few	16	CASSFRDRGFTGELFF	TGTGCCAGCAGTTTCCGGGACAGGGGATTCACCGGGGAGCTGTTTTTT
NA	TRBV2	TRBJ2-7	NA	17	CASSVAVPGPRGYEQYF	TGTGCCAGCAGTGTTGCCGTGCCGGGTCCTAGAGGCTACGAGCAGTACTTC
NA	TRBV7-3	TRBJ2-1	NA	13	CASSNEATGSRFF	TGTGCCAGCAGCAATGAAGCAACAGGGTCCCGGTTCTTC
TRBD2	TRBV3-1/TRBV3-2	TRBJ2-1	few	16	CASSQDLTSGSREQFF	TGTGCCAGCAGCCAAGATTTGACTAGCGGGAGTCGTGAGCAGTTCTTC
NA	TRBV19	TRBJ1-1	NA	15	CASLSQGVVNTEAFF	TGTGCCAGCCTTTCACAAGGGGTGGTGAACACTGAAGCTTTCTTT
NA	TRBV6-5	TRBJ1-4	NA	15	CASGERQQRGEKLFF	TGTGCCAGCGGGGAACGGCAGCAAAGAGGGGAAAAACTGTTTTTT
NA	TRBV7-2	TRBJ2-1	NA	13	CASSLELRNEQFF	TGTGCCAGCAGCTTAGAGCTTCGCAATGAGCAGTTCTTC
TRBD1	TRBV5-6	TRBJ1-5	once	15	CASSSRDRVAQPQHF	TGTGCCAGCAGCTCCCGGGACAGGGTTGCTCAGCCCCAGCATTTT
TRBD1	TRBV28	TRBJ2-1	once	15	CASRNGQGSYNEQFF	TGTGCCAGCAGAAATGGACAGGGGTCCTACAATGAGCAGTTCTTC
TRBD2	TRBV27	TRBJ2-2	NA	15	CASSPSGSVTGELFF	TGTGCCAGCAGCCCTAGCGGGAGTGTCACCGGGGAGCTGTTTTTT
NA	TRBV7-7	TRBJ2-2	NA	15	CASSSLVGVPGELFF	TGTGCTAGCAGCTCCCTGGTCGGAGTCCCCGGGGAGCTGTTTTTT
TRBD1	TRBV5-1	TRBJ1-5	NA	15	CASSPGTGGDQPQHF	TGCGCCAGCAGCCCCGGGACAGGGGGCGATCAGCCCCAGCATTTT
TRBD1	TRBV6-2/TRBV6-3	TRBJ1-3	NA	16	CASSTWTGSSGNTIYF	TGTGCCAGCAGTACATGGACAGGATCATCTGGAAACACCATATATTTT
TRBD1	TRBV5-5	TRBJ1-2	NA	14	CASSWTGGDYGYTF	TGTGCCAGCAGCTGGACAGGGGGCGACTATGGCTACACCTTC
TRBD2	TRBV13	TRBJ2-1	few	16	CASSARLAGGYNEQFF	TGTGCCAGCAGCGCCAGACTAGCGGGGGGGTACAATGAGCAGTTCTTC
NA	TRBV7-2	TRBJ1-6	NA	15	CASSLWAGEDSPLHF	TGTGCCAGCAGCTTATGGGCAGGGGAAGATTCACCCCTCCACTTT
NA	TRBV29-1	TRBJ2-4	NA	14	CSVEGGEGRDIQYF	TGCAGCGTTGAAGGGGGTGAGGGTCGGGACATTCAGTACTTC
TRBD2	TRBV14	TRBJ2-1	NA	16	CASSPMAGAPYNEQFF	TGTGCCAGCAGCCCGATGGCGGGAGCCCCCTACAATGAGCAGTTCTTC
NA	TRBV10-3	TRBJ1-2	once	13	CAIGDSTNYGYTF	TGTGCCATCGGGGACTCTACTAACTATGGCTACACCTTC
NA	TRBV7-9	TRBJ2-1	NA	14	CASSLAMGGNEQFF	TGTGCCAGCAGCTTAGCAATGGGGGGAAATGAGCAGTTCTTC
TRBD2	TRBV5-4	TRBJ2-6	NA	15	CASSPGGSGANVLTF	TGTGCCAGCAGCCCGGGGGGGTCTGGGGCCAACGTCCTGACTTTC